Listed below are T cell receptor beta chains from one sample, sequenced in a study of blood T cell repertoires in COVID-19. The protocol was immunoSEQ multiplex PCR, while the TCRdb copy is restricted to in-frame clones and leaves out a portion. The repertoire holds 150,000 or so clones, with approximately 92% as singletons. Sequences were obtained from peripheral blood. These receptors were collected from a woman between 50 and 59 years old with acute or convalescent COVID-19. Both conserved end residues are part of each CDR3. D genes are given only for firm matches. Expanded clones get a size class; other rows say once, few or many, or leave the size out.

V gene: TRBV11-2
clone size: NA
D gene: NA
J gene: TRBJ2-7
CDR3 DNA: TGTGCCAGCCGGGAGAGTGATTTCTACGAGCAGTACTTC
CDR3 protein: CASRESDFYEQYF

V gene: TRBV24-1
clone size: NA
D gene: NA
J gene: TRBJ2-1
CDR3 DNA: TGTGCCACCAGTGATTCGGCTAATTATGTGGCGGATGAGCAGTTCTTC
CDR3 protein: CATSDSANYVADEQFF

V gene: TRBV10-1
clone size: NA
D gene: NA
J gene: TRBJ1-4
CDR3 DNA: TGCGCCAGCAGCTCTGGCGGGAGGGTCGGCGGTGAAAAACTGTTTTTT
CDR3 protein: CASSSGGRVGGEKLFF

V gene: TRBV28
clone size: NA
D gene: TRBD1
J gene: TRBJ1-5
CDR3 DNA: TGTGCCAGCAGTTCAGACAGGGGCGCGTTTGCAAATCAGCCCCAGCATTTT
CDR3 protein: CASSSDRGAFANQPQHF

V gene: TRBV14
clone size: NA
D gene: NA
J gene: TRBJ2-7
CDR3 DNA: TGTGCCAGCAGTCTACAGATAACCAAACCCTACGAGCAGTACTTC
CDR3 protein: CASSLQITKPYEQYF

V gene: TRBV7-9
clone size: NA
D gene: NA
J gene: TRBJ1-5
CDR3 DNA: TGTGCCAGCAGCCCCGGGGGAGATCAGCCCCAGCATTTT
CDR3 protein: CASSPGGDQPQHF

V gene: TRBV4-1
clone size: few
D gene: NA
J gene: TRBJ1-5
CDR3 DNA: TGCGCCAGCAGCCAACGAGAAAATCAGCCCCAGCATTTT
CDR3 protein: CASSQRENQPQHF

V gene: TRBV24-1
clone size: NA
D gene: NA
J gene: TRBJ2-3
CDR3 DNA: TGTGCCACCAGTGATCCACAGGCGGATACGCAGTATTTT
CDR3 protein: CATSDPQADTQYF

V gene: TRBV7-8
clone size: NA
D gene: NA
J gene: TRBJ1-3
CDR3 DNA: TGTGCCAGCAGCTGGCGGGGAGGGGCCTACTCTGGAAACACCATATATTTT
CDR3 protein: CASSWRGGAYSGNTIYF

V gene: TRBV30
clone size: NA
D gene: TRBD1
J gene: TRBJ1-6
CDR3 DNA: TGTGCCTGGAGCCTCGGACAGGCCAATTCACCCCTCCACTTT
CDR3 protein: CAWSLGQANSPLHF

V gene: TRBV28
clone size: NA
D gene: TRBD1
J gene: TRBJ1-4
CDR3 DNA: TGTGCCAGCAGTTTAGCGGGACCAGGGGGGTCGGGGTATGAAAAACTGTTTTTT
CDR3 protein: CASSLAGPGGSGYEKLFF

V gene: TRBV23-1
clone size: NA
D gene: TRBD2
J gene: TRBJ2-7
CDR3 DNA: TGCGCCAGCAAGGGAGGGATCCACGAGCAGTACTTC
CDR3 protein: CASKGGIHEQYF

V gene: TRBV19
clone size: few
D gene: NA
J gene: TRBJ2-2
CDR3 DNA: TGTGCCAGTAGTAGGATACAGGGTACCGGGGAGCTGTTTTTT
CDR3 protein: CASSRIQGTGELFF

V gene: TRBV7-9
clone size: NA
D gene: TRBD1
J gene: TRBJ1-5
CDR3 DNA: TGTGCCAGCAGCTCCGGGACAGGGTTTCTGGGTGGCAATCAGCCCCAGCATTTT
CDR3 protein: CASSSGTGFLGGNQPQHF

V gene: TRBV7-9
clone size: NA
D gene: NA
J gene: TRBJ1-1
CDR3 DNA: TGTGCCACCATGGGGGCCATGAACACTGAAGCTTTCTTT
CDR3 protein: CATMGAMNTEAFF

V gene: TRBV29-1
clone size: NA
D gene: NA
J gene: TRBJ2-7
CDR3 DNA: TGCAGCGTTGCTCGGTCGGGGGAGCAGTACTTC
CDR3 protein: CSVARSGEQYF

V gene: TRBV18
clone size: NA
D gene: TRBD1
J gene: TRBJ2-2
CDR3 DNA: TGTGCCAGCTCACCTTTTGGGACAGGGAACACCGGGGAGCTGTTTTTT
CDR3 protein: CASSPFGTGNTGELFF

V gene: TRBV7-2
clone size: NA
D gene: TRBD1
J gene: TRBJ2-3
CDR3 DNA: TGTGCCAGCAGCTTAGAAGGCAGGGGGTTAGGTACGCAGTATTTT
CDR3 protein: CASSLEGRGLGTQYF

V gene: TRBV30
clone size: NA
D gene: NA
J gene: TRBJ1-1
CDR3 DNA: TGTGCCTGGAGTTCAATCGGGACTGAAGCTTTCTTT
CDR3 protein: CAWSSIGTEAFF

V gene: TRBV20-1
clone size: NA
D gene: NA
J gene: TRBJ1-2
CDR3 DNA: TGCAGTGCTATGGAGGGCAGGGGCTACACCTTC
CDR3 protein: CSAMEGRGYTF

V gene: TRBV30
clone size: NA
D gene: TRBD1
J gene: TRBJ1-1
CDR3 DNA: TGTGCCTGGAAGGGGGACAGTGAAGCTTTCTTT
CDR3 protein: CAWKGDSEAFF

V gene: TRBV29-1
clone size: NA
D gene: TRBD2
J gene: TRBJ2-7
CDR3 DNA: TGCAGCGTTGTATTAGCGGGGGGGCAGTCCCACGAGCAGTACTTC
CDR3 protein: CSVVLAGGQSHEQYF

V gene: TRBV11-2
clone size: NA
D gene: TRBD2
J gene: TRBJ2-2
CDR3 DNA: TGTGCCAGCAGCTTATTAGGCGGGAGGGCCCCAACCGGGGAGCTGTTTTTT
CDR3 protein: CASSLLGGRAPTGELFF

V gene: TRBV24-1
clone size: NA
D gene: TRBD1
J gene: TRBJ1-2
CDR3 DNA: TGTGCCACCAGTGACCCTGGACAGGGGCGGAATGGCTACACCTTC
CDR3 protein: CATSDPGQGRNGYTF

V gene: TRBV6-5
clone size: NA
D gene: NA
J gene: TRBJ2-3
CDR3 DNA: TGTGCCAGCAGTTACTCCGGGCGGGGACTCACAGATACGCAGTATTTT
CDR3 protein: CASSYSGRGLTDTQYF

V gene: TRBV7-6
clone size: NA
D gene: NA
J gene: TRBJ1-1
CDR3 DNA: TGTGCCAGCAGCCCCCCCGGGGAGGGAAGAACTGAAGCTTTCTTT
CDR3 protein: CASSPPGEGRTEAFF

V gene: TRBV5-1
clone size: NA
D gene: NA
J gene: TRBJ1-3
CDR3 DNA: TGCGCCAGCAGCCATCCGAGAGGGCGGGTTGTACGGAACACCATATATTTT
CDR3 protein: CASSHPRGRVVRNTIYF

V gene: TRBV30
clone size: NA
D gene: TRBD2
J gene: TRBJ2-1
CDR3 DNA: TGTGCCTGGAGTGTAGGCGGGAGTCTCTATGAGCAGTTCTTC
CDR3 protein: CAWSVGGSLYEQFF

V gene: TRBV2
clone size: NA
D gene: NA
J gene: TRBJ1-6
CDR3 DNA: TGTGCCAGCGGTCAGGGGTCACCCCTCCACTTT
CDR3 protein: CASGQGSPLHF

V gene: TRBV27
clone size: NA
D gene: TRBD2
J gene: TRBJ2-1
CDR3 DNA: TGTGCCAGCAGATACAGACCGGGACTAACCTACAATGAGCAGTTCTTC
CDR3 protein: CASRYRPGLTYNEQFF

V gene: TRBV20-1
clone size: NA
D gene: NA
J gene: TRBJ2-1
CDR3 DNA: TGCAGTGCTAGTATAACCCCTACCTACAATGAGCAGTTCTTC
CDR3 protein: CSASITPTYNEQFF

V gene: TRBV2
clone size: NA
D gene: NA
J gene: TRBJ1-5
CDR3 DNA: TGTGCCAGCAGTGGAAGGGAGGCCCAGCATTTT
CDR3 protein: CASSGREAQHF

V gene: TRBV10-3
clone size: few
D gene: TRBD1
J gene: TRBJ2-1
CDR3 DNA: TGTGCCACCATTCGGGACAGGACTGACAATGAGCAGTTCTTC
CDR3 protein: CATIRDRTDNEQFF

V gene: TRBV5-8
clone size: once
D gene: TRBD2
J gene: TRBJ2-7
CDR3 DNA: TGTGCCAGCAGCCCCCCGGGGGGACTAGCGGACTCCTACGAGCAGTACTTC
CDR3 protein: CASSPPGGLADSYEQYF

V gene: TRBV11-2
clone size: NA
D gene: NA
J gene: TRBJ2-3
CDR3 DNA: TGTGCCAGCAGCTTTTGGGAGAAGGCAGATACGCAGTATTTT
CDR3 protein: CASSFWEKADTQYF

V gene: TRBV25-1
clone size: NA
D gene: TRBD1
J gene: TRBJ2-2
CDR3 DNA: TGTGCCAGCAGTGCCGGACAGGGCACCGGGGAGCTGTTTTTT
CDR3 protein: CASSAGQGTGELFF

V gene: TRBV28
clone size: NA
D gene: TRBD1
J gene: TRBJ1-2
CDR3 DNA: TGTGCCAGCAGTAAGGGACAGCCCTATGGCTACACCTTC
CDR3 protein: CASSKGQPYGYTF

V gene: TRBV27
clone size: once
D gene: NA
J gene: TRBJ1-1
CDR3 DNA: TGTGCCAGCAGCGATAGAGGCGGCACTGAAGCTTTCTTT
CDR3 protein: CASSDRGGTEAFF

V gene: TRBV18
clone size: NA
D gene: TRBD2
J gene: TRBJ2-1
CDR3 DNA: TGTGCCAGCTCACGCTGGACTAGCGGACGTGAGGACAATGAGCAGTTCTTC
CDR3 protein: CASSRWTSGREDNEQFF

V gene: TRBV2
clone size: once
D gene: NA
J gene: TRBJ1-3
CDR3 DNA: TGTGCCAGCAGTAGTGGGCCCTCTGGAAACACCATATATTTT
CDR3 protein: CASSSGPSGNTIYF

V gene: TRBV7-8
clone size: NA
D gene: NA
J gene: TRBJ1-1
CDR3 DNA: TGTGCCAGCCGTGGACCAGGGTGGGCGAACACTGAAGCTTTCTTT
CDR3 protein: CASRGPGWANTEAFF

V gene: TRBV10-3
clone size: NA
D gene: TRBD1
J gene: TRBJ1-2
CDR3 DNA: TGTGCCATCAGTGAGTCGCAGGGGGATCCCTATGGCTACACCTTC
CDR3 protein: CAISESQGDPYGYTF

V gene: TRBV6-5
clone size: once
D gene: TRBD1
J gene: TRBJ1-6
CDR3 DNA: TGTGCCAGCAGCTTACAGGGGGACGGCTCACCCCTCCACTTT
CDR3 protein: CASSLQGDGSPLHF

V gene: TRBV23-1
clone size: NA
D gene: NA
J gene: TRBJ1-4
CDR3 DNA: TGCGCCAGCAGCCACGGCCTGGCAGGGGACGGAACTAATGAAAAACTGTTTTTT
CDR3 protein: CASSHGLAGDGTNEKLFF

V gene: TRBV27
clone size: NA
D gene: NA
J gene: TRBJ2-7
CDR3 DNA: TGTGCCAGCAGTTTAAGGCGGGCGCTTCCTGGCGAGCAGTACTTC
CDR3 protein: CASSLRRALPGEQYF

V gene: TRBV6-5
clone size: NA
D gene: NA
J gene: TRBJ2-1
CDR3 DNA: TGTGCCAGCAGCCACGGGGGCTACAATGAGCAGTTCTTC
CDR3 protein: CASSHGGYNEQFF

V gene: TRBV2
clone size: once
D gene: TRBD1
J gene: TRBJ1-1
CDR3 DNA: TGTGCCAGCAGTGATGGACCGCAGGGGGCAGCTTTCTTT
CDR3 protein: CASSDGPQGAAFF

V gene: TRBV18
clone size: NA
D gene: NA
J gene: TRBJ2-7
CDR3 DNA: TGTGCCAGCTCACCAGGCCCCGGCGGTTACGAGCAGTACTTC
CDR3 protein: CASSPGPGGYEQYF

V gene: TRBV18
clone size: NA
D gene: NA
J gene: TRBJ2-7
CDR3 DNA: TGTGCCAGCTCCTCGGACACATTCGGTGAGCAGTACTTC
CDR3 protein: CASSSDTFGEQYF

V gene: TRBV29-1
clone size: once
D gene: TRBD2
J gene: TRBJ2-1
CDR3 DNA: TGCAGCGTTCAACTAGCGGGGGGGCTCAACAATGAGCAGTTCTTC
CDR3 protein: CSVQLAGGLNNEQFF